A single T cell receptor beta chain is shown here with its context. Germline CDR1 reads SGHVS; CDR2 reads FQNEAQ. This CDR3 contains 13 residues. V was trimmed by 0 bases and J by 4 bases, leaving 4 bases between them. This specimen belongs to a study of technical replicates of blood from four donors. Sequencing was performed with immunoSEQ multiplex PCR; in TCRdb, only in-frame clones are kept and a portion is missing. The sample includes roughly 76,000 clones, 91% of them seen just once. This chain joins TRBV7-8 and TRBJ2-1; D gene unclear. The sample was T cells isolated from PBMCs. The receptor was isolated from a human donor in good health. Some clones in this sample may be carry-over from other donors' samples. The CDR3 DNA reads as TGTGCCAGCAGCTTAGCGCGATACAATGAGCAGTTCTTC. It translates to CASSLARYNEQFF.